This T cell receptor beta chain was sequenced in a study of blood T cell repertoires in COVID-19. The overall study: Spain, Italy and the United States supplied samples that represented acute and convalescent COVID-19. PBMCs, B-cell-depleted T cells, or T cells were the source of the cDNA or gDNA that made up the material.

Those enrolled in Seattle joined during active infection and were followed longitudinally afterward. Some clones are missing from TCRdb's copy, which holds only in-frame ones; the method was immunoSEQ multiplex PCR. The sample includes under 20,000 clones, roughly 82% seen only once; the top ten take around a sixth. The CDR3 sequence is 17 residues long. The ends were cut back, 2 bases at V and 0 bases at J, with 11 bases in the middle. Looked up from germline, CDR1 is MNHNS and CDR2 is SASEGT. Sequencing used peripheral blood. This sequence was found in an older man with COVID-19, enrolled during active disease. The chain carries TRBV6-1 and TRBJ2-6; no reliable D call. This chain's CDR3 is CASSENFGGSGANVLTF. The CDR3 region has the DNA TGTGCCAGCAGTGAAAACTTTGGCGGCTCTGGGGCCAACGTCCTGACTTTC.